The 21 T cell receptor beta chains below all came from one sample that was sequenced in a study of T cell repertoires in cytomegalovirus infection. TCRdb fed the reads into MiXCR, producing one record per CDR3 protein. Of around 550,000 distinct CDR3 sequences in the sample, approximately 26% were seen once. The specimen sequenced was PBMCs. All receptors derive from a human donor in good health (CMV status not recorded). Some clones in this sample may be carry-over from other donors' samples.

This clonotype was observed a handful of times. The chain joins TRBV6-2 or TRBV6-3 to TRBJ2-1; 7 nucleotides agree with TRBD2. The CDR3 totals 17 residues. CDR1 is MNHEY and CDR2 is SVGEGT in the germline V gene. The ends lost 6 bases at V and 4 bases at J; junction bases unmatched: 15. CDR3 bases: TGTGCCAGCAGATCCCCTTACACCGGGACTATATACAATGAGCAGTTCTTC. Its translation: CASRSPYTGTIYNEQFF.

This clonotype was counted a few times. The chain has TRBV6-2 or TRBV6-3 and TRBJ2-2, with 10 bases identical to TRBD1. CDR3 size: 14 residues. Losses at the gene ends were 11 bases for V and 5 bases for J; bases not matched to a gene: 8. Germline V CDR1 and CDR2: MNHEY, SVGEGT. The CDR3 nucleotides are TGTGCCGGCTCGGACAGGGGGTGGACCGGGGAGCTGTTTTTT. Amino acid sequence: CAGSDRGWTGELFF.

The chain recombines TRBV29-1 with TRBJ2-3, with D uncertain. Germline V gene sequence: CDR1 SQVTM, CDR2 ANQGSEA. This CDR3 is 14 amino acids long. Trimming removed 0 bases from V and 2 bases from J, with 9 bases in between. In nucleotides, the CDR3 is TGCAGCGTTGAAGATTGGAGAAACACAGATACGCAGTATTTT. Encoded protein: CSVEDWRNTDTQYF.

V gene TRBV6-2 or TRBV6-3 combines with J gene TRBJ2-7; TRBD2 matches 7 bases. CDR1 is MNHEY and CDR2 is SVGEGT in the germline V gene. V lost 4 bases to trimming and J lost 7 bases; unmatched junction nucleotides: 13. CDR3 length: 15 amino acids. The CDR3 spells CASSFAGPTGGEQYF. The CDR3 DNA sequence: TGTGCCAGCAGTTTTGCGGGCCCTACGGGAGGAGAGCAGTACTTC.

For the CDR3, the DNA is TGTGCCAGCACCGGCGGATCCGGGAGCTCCTACGAGCAGTACTTC. It specifies CASTGGSGSSYEQYF. The chain links TRBV7-2 to TRBJ2-7; weak D call: TRBD2 (6 bases). The V gene's germline CDR1 is SGHTA and CDR2 FQGNSA. The CDR3 totals 15 residues. V dropped 7 bases and J dropped 0 bases, with 16 bases sitting between them.

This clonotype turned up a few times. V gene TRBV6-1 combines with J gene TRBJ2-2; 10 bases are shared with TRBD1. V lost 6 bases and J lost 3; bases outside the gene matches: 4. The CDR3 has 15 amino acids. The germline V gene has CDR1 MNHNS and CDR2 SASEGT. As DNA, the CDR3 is TGTGCCAGCAGCTTTGGACAGGGGGACACCGGGGAGCTGTTTTTT. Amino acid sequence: CASSFGQGDTGELFF.

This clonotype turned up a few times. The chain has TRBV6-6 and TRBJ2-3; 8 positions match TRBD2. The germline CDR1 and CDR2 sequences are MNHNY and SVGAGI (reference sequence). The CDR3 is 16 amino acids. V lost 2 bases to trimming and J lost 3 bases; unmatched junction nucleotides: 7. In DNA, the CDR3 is TGTGCCAGCAGTTACCCTGCCGGGAGGGGTACAGATACGCAGTATTTT. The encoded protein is CASSYPAGRGTDTQYF.

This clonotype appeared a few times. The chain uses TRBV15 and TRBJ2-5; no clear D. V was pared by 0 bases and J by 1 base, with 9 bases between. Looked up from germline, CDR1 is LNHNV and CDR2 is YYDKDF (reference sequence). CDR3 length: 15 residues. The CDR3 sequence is CATSRDPSAQETQYF. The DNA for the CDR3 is TGTGCCACCAGCAGAGATCCTTCGGCCCAAGAGACCCAGTACTTC.

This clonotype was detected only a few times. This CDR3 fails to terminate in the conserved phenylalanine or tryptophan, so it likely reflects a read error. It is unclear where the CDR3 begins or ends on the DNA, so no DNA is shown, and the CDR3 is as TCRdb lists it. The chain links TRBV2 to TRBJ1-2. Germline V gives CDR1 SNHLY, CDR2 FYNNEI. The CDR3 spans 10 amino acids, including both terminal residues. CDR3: CASSDRNWVV.

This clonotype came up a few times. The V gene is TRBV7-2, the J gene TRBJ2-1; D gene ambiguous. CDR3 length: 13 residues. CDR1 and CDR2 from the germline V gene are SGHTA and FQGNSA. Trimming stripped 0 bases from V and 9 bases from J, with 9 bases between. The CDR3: CASSLAVTREQFF. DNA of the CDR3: TGTGCCAGCAGCTTAGCCGTGACCCGTGAGCAGTTCTTC.

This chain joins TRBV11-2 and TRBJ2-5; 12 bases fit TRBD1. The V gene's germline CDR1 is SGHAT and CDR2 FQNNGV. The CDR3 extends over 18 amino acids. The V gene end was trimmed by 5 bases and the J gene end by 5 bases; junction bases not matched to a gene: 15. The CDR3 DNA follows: TGTGCCAGCAGCCCTCTAAGGGGACAGGGGGCGAGGAGGGAGACCCAGTACTTC. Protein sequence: CASSPLRGQGARRETQYF.

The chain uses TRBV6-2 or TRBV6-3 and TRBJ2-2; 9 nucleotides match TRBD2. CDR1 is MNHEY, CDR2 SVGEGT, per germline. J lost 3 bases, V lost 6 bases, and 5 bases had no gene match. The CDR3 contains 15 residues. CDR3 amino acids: CASSLAGIYTGELFF. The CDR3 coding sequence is TGTGCCAGCAGCCTAGCGGGAATCTACACCGGGGAGCTGTTTTTT.

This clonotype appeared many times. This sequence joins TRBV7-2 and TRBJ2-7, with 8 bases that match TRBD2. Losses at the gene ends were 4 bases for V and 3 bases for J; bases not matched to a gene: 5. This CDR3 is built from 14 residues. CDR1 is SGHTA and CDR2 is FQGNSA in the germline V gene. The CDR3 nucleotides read TGTGCCAGCAGCTACCTTAGCGGGAACTACGAGCAGTACTTC. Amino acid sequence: CASSYLSGNYEQYF.

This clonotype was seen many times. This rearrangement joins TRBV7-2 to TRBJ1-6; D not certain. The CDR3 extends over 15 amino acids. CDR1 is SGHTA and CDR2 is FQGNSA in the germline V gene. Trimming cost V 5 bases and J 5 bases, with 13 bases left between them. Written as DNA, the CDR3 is TGTGCCAGCAGCAGACGGACGGCCAATAATTCACCCCTCCACTTT. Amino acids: CASSRRTANNSPLHF.

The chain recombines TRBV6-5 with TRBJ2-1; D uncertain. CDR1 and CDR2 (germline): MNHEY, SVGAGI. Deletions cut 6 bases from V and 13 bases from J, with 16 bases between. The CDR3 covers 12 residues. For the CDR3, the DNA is TGTGCCAGCAGCCCACCTTCTGGGGATCAGTTCTTC. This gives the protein CASSPPSGDQFF.

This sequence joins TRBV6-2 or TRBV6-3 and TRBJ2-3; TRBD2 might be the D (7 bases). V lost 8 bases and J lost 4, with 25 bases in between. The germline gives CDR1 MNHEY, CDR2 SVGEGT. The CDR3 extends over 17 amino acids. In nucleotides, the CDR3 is TGTGCCAGCTGGCAGGGCGGGAGTCACCGGGGGCCAGATACGCAGTATTTT. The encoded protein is CASWQGGSHRGPDTQYF.

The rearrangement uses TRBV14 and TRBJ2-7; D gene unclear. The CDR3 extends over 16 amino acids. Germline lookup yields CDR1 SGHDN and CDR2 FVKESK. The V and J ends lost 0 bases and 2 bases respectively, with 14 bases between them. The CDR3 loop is CASSQDLDGFAYEQYF. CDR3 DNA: TGTGCCAGCAGCCAAGATTTGGATGGGTTCGCCTACGAGCAGTACTTC.

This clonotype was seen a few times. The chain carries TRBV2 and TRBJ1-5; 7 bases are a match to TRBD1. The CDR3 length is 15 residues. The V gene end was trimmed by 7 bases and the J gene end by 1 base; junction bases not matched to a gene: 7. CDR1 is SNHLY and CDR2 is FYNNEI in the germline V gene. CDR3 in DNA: TGTGCCAGCAAAACGACAGGGATGAGCAATCAGCCCCAGCATTTT. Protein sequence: CASKTTGMSNQPQHF.

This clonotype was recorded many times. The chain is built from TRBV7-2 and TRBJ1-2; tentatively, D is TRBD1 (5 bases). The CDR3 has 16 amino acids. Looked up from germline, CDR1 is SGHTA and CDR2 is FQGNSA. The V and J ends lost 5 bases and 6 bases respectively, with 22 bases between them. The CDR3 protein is CASSAGGAGNRNGYTF. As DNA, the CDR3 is TGTGCCAGCAGCGCGGGGGGTGCAGGCAACCGTAATGGCTACACCTTC.

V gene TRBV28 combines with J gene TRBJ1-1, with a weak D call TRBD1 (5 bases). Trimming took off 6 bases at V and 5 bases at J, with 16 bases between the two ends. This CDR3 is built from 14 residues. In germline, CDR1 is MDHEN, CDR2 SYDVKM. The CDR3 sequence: CASSRGGTRTEAFF. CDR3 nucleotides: TGTGCCAGCAGCCGGGGGGGTACGAGGACTGAAGCTTTCTTT.

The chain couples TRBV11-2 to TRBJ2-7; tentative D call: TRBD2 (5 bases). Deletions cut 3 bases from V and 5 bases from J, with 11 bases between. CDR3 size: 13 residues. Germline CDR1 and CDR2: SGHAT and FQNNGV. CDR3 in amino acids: CASSLRVLDEQYV. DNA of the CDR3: TGTGCCAGCAGCTTGAGGGTTCTCGACGAGCAGTACGTC.